Shown below are 10 T cell receptor beta chains from a single sample sequenced in a study of OX40 agonist ivuxolimab in advanced cancers. Clones were sequenced by immunoSEQ multiplex PCR, and TCRdb holds only the in-frame ones, with some missing. The data contain approximately 87,000 clones, more than 90% of them singletons. Sequencing was performed on CD4+ or CD8+ T cells sorted from blood, taken in a trial of the OX40 agonist ivuxolimab. The receptors stem from an adult with an advanced solid tumor such as melanoma, head and neck, liver or kidney cancer.

The V call is TRBV13, the J call TRBJ1-3; D is uncertain. The CDR3 has 13 residues. CDR1 is PRHDT and CDR2 is FYEKMQ in the germline V gene (reference sequence). V was cut by 5 bases and J by 2 bases, with 7 bases left in between. The CDR3 DNA sequence: TGTGCCAGCAGCCCAACACCTGGAAACACCATATATTTT. Translation gives CASSPTPGNTIYF.

The chain carries TRBV9 and TRBJ2-7; weak D call: TRBD2 (5 bases). Trimming stripped 0 bases from V and 4 bases from J, with 11 bases between. The CDR3 has 14 residues. CDR1 and CDR2 (germline): SGDLS, YYNGEE. The CDR3 DNA reads TGTGCCAGCAGCGTAGGTGGGAGTCCTTACGAGCAGTACTTC. Translation gives CASSVGGSPYEQYF.

V gene TRBV9 combines with J gene TRBJ1-5, with D unresolved. The CDR3 runs to 18 residues. V dropped 2 bases and J dropped 2 bases, with 20 bases sitting between them. Germline assignment: CDR1 SGDLS and CDR2 YYNGEE. Written as DNA, the CDR3 is TGTGCCAGCAGCGTCCCCCCGGAGGGTCGAGAGGGCAATCAGCCCCAGCATTTT. Amino acid sequence: CASSVPPEGREGNQPQHF. Using reference TRBV9 and TRBJ1-5 for the parts outside the CDR3, the full variable domain is DSGVTQTPKHLITATGQRVTLRCSPRSGDLSVYWYQQSLDQGLQFLIQYYNGEERAKGNILERFSAQQFPDLHSELNLSSLELGDSALYFCASSVPPEGREGNQPQHFGDGTRLSIL.

This chain connects TRBV4-1 to TRBJ2-3, with D unclear. V lost 0 bases, J lost 6 bases, and 7 bases lay in between. Germline assignment: CDR1 MGHRA and CDR2 YSYEKL. This CDR3 is 13 amino acids long. CDR3 protein: CASSQDRFDTQYF. CDR3 in DNA: TGCGCCAGCAGCCAAGACCGTTTCGATACGCAGTATTTT.

This chain links TRBV7-2 with TRBJ2-2, with unresolved D. The CDR3 spans 11 residues. Trimming removed 6 bases from V and 4 bases from J, with 3 bases in between. The germline V gene has CDR1 SGHTA and CDR2 FQGNSA. The DNA for the CDR3 is TGTGCCAGCAGTTCCACCGGGGAGCTGTTTTTT. Translating gives CASSSTGELFF.

The chain employs TRBV23-1 and TRBJ1-5; D perhaps matches TRBD1 (5 bases). TRBV23-1 is sorted into the ORF group, with uncertain function. V dropped 9 bases and J dropped 5 bases, with 14 bases sitting between them. The CDR3 is made up of 13 amino acids. The CDR3 loop is CARVGQGYQPQHF. The CDR3 nucleotides are TGCGCCAGGGTCGGGCAGGGCTATCAGCCCCAGCATTTT.

CDR3 in amino acids: CASSLGTGELFF. In nucleotides, the CDR3 is TGTGCCAGCAGTTTGGGCACCGGGGAGCTGTTTTTT. The chain links TRBV27 to TRBJ2-2; D is unresolved. Deletions cut 3 bases from V and 4 bases from J, with 3 bases between. The CDR3 totals 12 residues. The germline V gene has CDR1 MNHEY and CDR2 SMNVEV (reference sequence).

The V call is TRBV9, the J call TRBJ2-1; TRBD1 agrees at 8 bases. The CDR3 consists of 15 residues. The trim removed 0 bases at V and 9 bases at J, leaving 8 bases unmatched. Germline V CDR1 and CDR2: SGDLS, YYNGEE. CDR3 sequence: CASSVVPYRGSEQFF. In DNA form, the CDR3 reads TGTGCCAGCAGCGTAGTACCCTACAGGGGGTCTGAGCAGTTCTTC.

The V call is TRBV4-1, the J call TRBJ2-7; 8 nucleotides match TRBD1. The germline V gene encodes CDR1 MGHRA and CDR2 YSYEKL. The CDR3 has 12 amino acids. Trimming removed 3 bases from V and 7 bases from J; junction bases left unmatched: 2. The CDR3 spells CASSHNRGEQYF. The CDR3 DNA reads TGCGCCAGCAGCCATAACAGGGGGGAGCAGTACTTC.

This sequence joins TRBV2 and TRBJ2-5; TRBD2 is a possible D gene (5 bases). This CDR3 contains 15 residues. The germline V gene encodes CDR1 SNHLY and CDR2 FYNNEI. Deletions cut 6 bases from V and 6 bases from J, with 20 bases between. DNA for the CDR3: TGTGCCAGCAGGGAGGAGCCGATCGATCCGAAGACCCAGTACTTC. Encoded protein: CASREEPIDPKTQYF.